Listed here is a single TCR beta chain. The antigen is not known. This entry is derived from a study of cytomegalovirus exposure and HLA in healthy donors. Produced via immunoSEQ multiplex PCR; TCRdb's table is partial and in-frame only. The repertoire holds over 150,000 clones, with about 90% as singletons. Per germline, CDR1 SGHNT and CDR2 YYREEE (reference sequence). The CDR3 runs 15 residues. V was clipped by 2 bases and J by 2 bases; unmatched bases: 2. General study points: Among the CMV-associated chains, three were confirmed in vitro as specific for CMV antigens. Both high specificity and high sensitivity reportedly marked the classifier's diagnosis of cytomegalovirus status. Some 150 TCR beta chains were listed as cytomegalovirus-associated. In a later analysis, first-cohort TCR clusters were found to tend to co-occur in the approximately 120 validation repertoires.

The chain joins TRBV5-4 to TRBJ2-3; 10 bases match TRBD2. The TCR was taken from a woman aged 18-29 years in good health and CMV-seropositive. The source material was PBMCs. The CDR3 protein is CASSLSGRVTDTQYF. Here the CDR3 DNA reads TGTGCCAGCAGCTTAAGCGGGAGGGTCACAGATACGCAGTATTTT.